The 26 T cell receptor beta chains listed next were all sequenced from one sample in a study of shared clonotypes between healthy human individuals. TCRdb's table, derived via immunoSEQ multiplex PCR, lists solely in-frame clones and lacks some. Altogether fewer than 600,000 clones are present, 75% to 85% being singletons, with the ten largest covering approximately 13%. Sequencing was done on a sample of PBMCs. These receptors all stem from a woman in her forties in good health. Some clones in this sample may be carry-over from other donors' samples.

The genes are TRBV15 and TRBJ1-2, with D maybe TRBD1 (6 bases). The CDR3 has 15 residues. Germline assignment: CDR1 LNHNV and CDR2 YYDKDF (reference sequence). The ends were cut back, 0 bases at V and 8 bases at J, with 16 bases in the middle. The CDR3 protein is CATSRDFVGARGYTF. CDR3 bases: TGTGCCACCAGCAGAGATTTTGTGGGGGCTCGGGGCTACACCTTC.

The chain employs TRBV28 and TRBJ2-7, with D perhaps given as TRBD1 or TRBD2 (6 bases each). The CDR3 covers 14 residues. V lost 6 bases to trimming and J lost 0 bases, with 12 bases between them. CDR1 and CDR2 (germline): MDHEN, SYDVKM. CDR3 nucleotide sequence: TGTGCCAGCAGGGGGGCGGGACACTCCTACGAGCAGTACTTC. It yields the protein CASRGAGHSYEQYF.

CDR3: CASSLFLGMADTQYF. CDR3 bases: TGTGCCAGCAGCCTTTTTCTAGGCATGGCTGATACGCAGTATTTT. The chain uses TRBV11-2 and TRBJ2-3; D is unclear. Trimming removed 5 bases from V and 6 bases from J, with 18 bases in between. Germline values: CDR1 SGHAT, CDR2 FQNNGV. The CDR3 is 15 amino acids.

Concerning this clone: A far larger clone is only one base removed, so a read error is likely. This chain joins TRBV11-2 and TRBJ1-1; no clear D gene. The CDR3 has 16 amino acids. The germline V gene encodes CDR1 SGHAT and CDR2 FQNNGV. The chain's CDR3 is CANSLSTSRWNTEAFF. As DNA, the CDR3 is TGTGCCAACAGCTTGTCGACAAGCCGGTGGAACACTGAAGCTTTCTTT.

Concerning this clone: The same CDR3 also results from other DNA sequences found in this sample. The rearrangement links TRBV5-6 to TRBJ2-1; 10 bases map to TRBD2. Trimming removed 4 bases from V and 3 bases from J; junction bases left unmatched: 7. The CDR3 has 16 residues. Germline CDR1 SGHDT, CDR2 YYEEEE. DNA for the CDR3: TGTGCCAGCAGCCCCGGTCTAGCGGGAGTCTACAATGAGCAGTTCTTC. As protein: CASSPGLAGVYNEQFF.

The V call is TRBV6-5, the J call TRBJ2-3, with TRBD1 as a possible D gene (6 bases). CDR1 is MNHEY and CDR2 is SVGAGI in the germline V gene. The CDR3 loop spans 15 amino acids. CDR3: CAATQGPLLTDTQYF. DNA for the CDR3: TGTGCGGCGACTCAGGGGCCCCTCCTCACAGATACGCAGTATTTT.

The chain couples TRBV10-2 to TRBJ2-2; the D is unclear. The CDR3 loop spans 16 amino acids. Germline CDR1 WSHSY, CDR2 SAAADI. Trimming pared 4 bases from V and 1 base from J, leaving 13 bases between. The CDR3, as DNA: TGCGCCAGCAGTGGATCCCGGCAGATGAACACCGGGGAGCTGTTTTTT. Its protein is CASSGSRQMNTGELFF.

The V call is TRBV9, the J call TRBJ2-7; tentatively, D is TRBD2 (6 bases). The germline V gene encodes CDR1 SGDLS and CDR2 YYNGEE. The CDR3 extends over 14 amino acids. V shed 0 bases and J shed 3 bases, with 10 bases lying between them. This CDR3 is CASSVGDLGYEQYF. The DNA for the CDR3 is TGTGCCAGCAGCGTAGGGGACTTAGGCTACGAGCAGTACTTC.

The V and J genes are TRBV28 and TRBJ2-2; 10 positions match TRBD1. Germline lookup yields CDR1 MDHEN and CDR2 SYDVKM. There are 16 residues in the CDR3. V shed 6 bases and J 6 bases; nucleotides not matched to a gene: 10. The CDR3 DNA is TGTGCCAGCAGGGAAACACGGGACAGGGGTGCCGGGGAGCTGTTTTTT. It translates to CASRETRDRGAGELFF.

The chain links TRBV7-2 to TRBJ2-1; 9 nucleotides match TRBD2. CDR1 and CDR2 (germline): SGHTA, FQGNSA. J was trimmed by 6 bases and V by 8 bases; bases with no gene match: 11. This CDR3 has 15 residues. As DNA, the CDR3 is TGTGCCAGCGTTAGGCGTAGCGGGAGAGTCAATGAGCAGTTCTTC. This translates into CASVRRSGRVNEQFF.

On this clone: A single base is all that separates this from a far larger clone, so a read error is likely. The genes are TRBV6-1 and TRBJ1-1; D is unresolved. The CDR3 contains 13 residues. CDR1 and CDR2 from the germline V gene are MNHNS and SASEGT. Trimming took 8 bases from V and 0 from J, leaving 10 bases between them. This chain's CDR3 is CASGQEVNTEAFF. CDR3 sequence (DNA): TGTGCCAGCGGCCAAGAGGTGAACACTGAAGCTTTCTTT.

The chain links TRBV12-5 to TRBJ1-1, with TRBD1 matching 10 bases. The germline gives CDR1 LGHNT, CDR2 FRNRAP. The CDR3 runs to 15 residues. With 1 base clipped from V and 1 base from J, the junction kept 0 bases outside the gene matches. The CDR3 DNA sequence: TGTGCTAGTGGTTTGGGGACAGGGGGGAACACTGAAGCTTTCTTT. Protein sequence: CASGLGTGGNTEAFF.

A few counts support this clone. V gene TRBV7-2 combines with J gene TRBJ2-3; TRBD1 matches at 8 bases. This CDR3 has 16 residues. Per the germline V gene, CDR1 is SGHTA and CDR2 is FQGNSA. The ends lost 5 bases at V and 6 bases at J; junction bases unmatched: 13. In DNA form, the CDR3 reads TGTGCCAGCAGCCCCTCAGGGGGCGCTGGGTATGATACGCAGTATTTT. It encodes CASSPSGGAGYDTQYF.

This clone was found a few times. V is TRBV11-3 and J is TRBJ1-1, with TRBD1 as a possible D gene (6 bases). The germline CDR1 and CDR2 sequences are SGHNT and YENEEA. The CDR3 has 20 residues. V was cut by 5 bases and J by 4 bases, with 32 bases left in between. The CDR3, as DNA: TGTGCCAGCAGCACCAAACTACCGCGGGCCCAGCGGGGACACACCACTGAAGCTTTCTTT. Translation: CASSTKLPRAQRGHTTEAFF. The complete variable domain, with remaining parts taken from reference TRBV11-3 and TRBJ1-1, reads EAGVVQSPRYKIIEKKQPVAFWCNPISGHNTLYWYLQNLGQGPELLIRYENEEAVDDSQLPKDRFSAERLKGVDSTLKIQPAELGDSAVYLCASSTKLPRAQRGHTTEAFFGQGTRLTVV.

At least ten counts were recorded for this clone. The same CDR3 also results from other DNA sequences found in this sample. This chain uses TRBV30 with TRBJ2-1; D is ambiguous. The CDR3 extends over 10 amino acids. Germline lookup yields CDR1 GTSNPN and CDR2 SVGIG (reference sequence). V lost 2 bases to trimming and J lost 7 bases, with 3 bases between them. CDR3: CAWSSNEQFF. The CDR3 DNA reads TGTGCCTGGAGTAGTAATGAGCAGTTCTTC. The full variable domain, in which reference TRBV30 and TRBJ2-1 provide the parts outside the CDR3, is SQTIHQWPATLVQPVGSPLSLECTVEGTSNPNLYWYRQAAGRGLQLLFYSVGIGQISSEVPQNLSASRPQDRQFILSSKKLLLSDSGFYLCAWSSNEQFFGPGTRLTVL.

The chain links TRBV10-3 to TRBJ2-3, with 10 bases aligning to TRBD2. This CDR3 spans 14 amino acids. The germline gives CDR1 ENHRY, CDR2 SYGVKD. Trimming at V came to 7 bases and at J to 3 bases, leaving 4 bases not matched to a gene. Here the CDR3 DNA reads TGTGCCATCAAGCCAGCGGGAGGGACAGATACGCAGTATTTT. This translates into CAIKPAGGTDTQYF.

The rearrangement joins TRBV4-1 to TRBJ2-7, with unresolved D. The CDR3 length is 15 residues. The V end was cut by 5 bases, the J end by 0 bases, with 14 bases between. Per germline, CDR1 MGHRA and CDR2 YSYEKL. CDR3 DNA sequence: TGCGCCAGCAGCGCCCAACCGGCTAGCTCCTACGAGCAGTACTTC. This sequence encodes CASSAQPASSYEQYF.

Of note for this clone: One end of the junction fails to match germline, which may point to a read error. The sample contains more than one DNA sequence encoding this CDR3. V usage is TRBV10-3 and J usage is TRBJ2-5, with D possibly matching TRBD1 (6 bases). Looked up from germline, CDR1 is ENHRY and CDR2 is SYGVKD. The CDR3 spans 14 residues. The CDR3 coding sequence is TGTGCCACAAACCCGGACAGAGACCAGGAGACCCAGTACTTC. As protein: CATNPDRDQETQYF.

V and J are TRBV5-1 and TRBJ2-3; TRBD2 aligns across 13 bases. Losses at the gene ends were 4 bases for V and 7 bases for J; bases not matched to a gene: 9. CDR1 SGHRS and CDR2 YFSETQ come from the germline V gene. This CDR3 region has 16 residues. The CDR3: CASSAWTSGRLNTQYF. CDR3 sequence (DNA): TGCGCCAGCAGCGCATGGACTAGCGGGAGACTGAATACGCAGTATTTT.

V is TRBV10-1 and J is TRBJ2-3; 9 bases fit TRBD1. CDR3 size: 17 residues. The junction had 8 bases not matched to a gene; V was cut back by 3 bases and J by 1 base. Germline V gene lookup returns CDR1 WNHNN and CDR2 SYGVQD (reference sequence). CDR3 amino acids: CASSDQNRGRRTDTQYF. The CDR3 region has the DNA TGCGCCAGCAGTGACCAGAACAGGGGGCGCCGCACAGATACGCAGTATTTT.

The chain has TRBV30 and TRBJ1-3; no clear D gene. The CDR3 spans 15 residues. The germline V and J ends were trimmed by 3 bases and 0 bases, with 12 bases remaining between them. Germline V gene data show CDR1 as GTSNPN and CDR2 as SVGIG (reference sequence). The CDR3 DNA is TGTGCCTGGAGGGTAGGGCAGACCTCTGGAAACACCATATATTTT. Residues: CAWRVGQTSGNTIYF.

CDR3 nucleotides: TGTGCCAGCTCACCGGTTTCAGGCCCTCAGAACACCGGGGAGCTGTTTTTT. It codes for CASSPVSGPQNTGELFF. The genes are TRBV18 and TRBJ2-2; D unresolved. Per the germline V gene, CDR1 is KGHSH and CDR2 is LQKENI. Trimming shortened V by 3 bases and J by 1 base, and 15 bases separated the two germline ends. The CDR3 is 17 amino acids.

The rearrangement links TRBV5-1 to TRBJ2-2; D remains ambiguous. Germline V gene lookup returns CDR1 SGHRS and CDR2 YFSETQ. Trimming took off 0 bases at V and 4 bases at J, with 10 bases between the two ends. The CDR3 sequence is 15 residues long. The CDR3 is CASSLVSSSTGELFF. CDR3 nucleotides: TGCGCCAGCAGCTTGGTGAGCAGCAGCACCGGGGAGCTGTTTTTT.

The genes are TRBV19 and TRBJ2-6; TRBD1 agrees at 8 bases. CDR3 length equals 15 residues. Unmatched junction bases numbered 3, after V lost 5 bases and J lost 3 bases. CDR1 is LNHDA, CDR2 SQIVND, per germline (reference sequence). The CDR3 sequence: CASSPGGYGANVLTF. DNA for the CDR3: TGTGCCAGTAGTCCAGGGGGCTATGGGGCCAACGTCCTGACTTTC.

The V gene is TRBV5-4, the J gene TRBJ1-3, with D tentatively TRBD1 (6 bases). Germline V gene lookup returns CDR1 SGHNT and CDR2 YYREEE (reference sequence). CDR3 length: 15 amino acids. Trimming left V 4 bases short and J 3 bases short, with 14 bases between. The CDR3 protein is CASSPDSFGGNTIYF. The CDR3, as DNA: TGTGCCAGCAGCCCGGACAGCTTCGGTGGAAACACCATATATTTT. Full variable domain (outside the CDR3, taken from reference TRBV5-4 and TRBJ1-3): ETGVTQSPTHLIKTRGQQVTLRCSSQSGHNTVSWYQQALGQGPQFIFQYYREEENGRGNFPPRFSGLQFPNYSSELNVNALELDDSALYLCASSPDSFGGNTIYFGEGSWLTVV.

In its sample, this clone was seen once. The rearrangement joins TRBV9 to TRBJ1-1; TRBD1 might be the D (6 bases). This CDR3 has 16 amino acids. Germline assignment: CDR1 SGDLS and CDR2 YYNGEE. V lost 4 bases to trimming and J lost 1 base, with 17 bases between them. The CDR3 nucleotides read TGTGCCAGCAGCAGTAACAGGGTGGGTCCGAACACTGAAGCTTTCTTT. Amino acids: CASSSNRVGPNTEAFF.